This T cell receptor beta chain emerged from a study of tumor-infiltrating lymphocytes in primary liver carcinoma. cDNA specific to TCR beta was made from 450 to 650 ng of total RNA, with a constant-region primer employed for priming. Three-round nested multiplex PCR performed with slightly modified ARM-PCR produced the TCR beta libraries. Forward primers for TRBV1-TRBV30 and a C-beta reverse primer served the first two PCR rounds, at about 10 cycles each. TCRdb itself ran the multiplex PCR reads through MiXCR, one entry per CDR3 protein. The table includes 310,000 or so distinct CDR3 sequences, almost 65% detected once. Germline DNA was extracted alongside blood RNA, which was obtained from unsorted whole blood. With respect to this clonotype: A read error may explain this, as a much larger clone is one base away.

There are 16 residues in the CDR3. The germline V gene has CDR1 MGHRA and CDR2 YSYEKL. The TCR sequence derives from a man aged 35-49 years with primary liver carcinoma and hepatitis B virus infection. The sample consisted of peripheral blood. The genes are TRBV4-1 and TRBJ2-7, with 12 bases that match TRBD2. In DNA, the CDR3 is TGCGCCAGCAACCAAGTTCTAGCGGGAGGGGACTACGAGCAGTACTTC. Translated, it gives CASNQVLAGGDYEQYF.